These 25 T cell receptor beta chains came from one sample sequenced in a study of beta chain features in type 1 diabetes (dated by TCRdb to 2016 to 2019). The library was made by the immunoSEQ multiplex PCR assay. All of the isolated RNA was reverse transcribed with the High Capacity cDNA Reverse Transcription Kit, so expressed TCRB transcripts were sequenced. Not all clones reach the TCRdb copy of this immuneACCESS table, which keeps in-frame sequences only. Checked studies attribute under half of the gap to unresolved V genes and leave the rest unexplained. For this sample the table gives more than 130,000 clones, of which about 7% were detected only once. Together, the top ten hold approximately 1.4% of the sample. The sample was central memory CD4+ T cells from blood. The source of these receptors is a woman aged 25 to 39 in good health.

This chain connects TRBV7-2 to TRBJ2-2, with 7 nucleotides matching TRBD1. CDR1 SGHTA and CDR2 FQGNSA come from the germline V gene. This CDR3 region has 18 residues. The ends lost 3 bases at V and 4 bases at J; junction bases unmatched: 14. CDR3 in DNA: TGTGCCAGCAGCTTGCCATCTGGGGCAGGGGGACCCACCGGGGAGCTGTTTTTT. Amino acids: CASSLPSGAGGPTGELFF.

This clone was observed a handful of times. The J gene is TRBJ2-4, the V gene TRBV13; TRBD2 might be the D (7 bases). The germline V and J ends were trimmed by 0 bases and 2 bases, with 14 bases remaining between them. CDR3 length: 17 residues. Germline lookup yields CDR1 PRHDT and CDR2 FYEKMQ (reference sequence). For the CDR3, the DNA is TGTGCCAGCAGCTTAGGGGGGGGGCGCCGGTCCAAAAACATTCAGTACTTC. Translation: CASSLGGGRRSKNIQYF.

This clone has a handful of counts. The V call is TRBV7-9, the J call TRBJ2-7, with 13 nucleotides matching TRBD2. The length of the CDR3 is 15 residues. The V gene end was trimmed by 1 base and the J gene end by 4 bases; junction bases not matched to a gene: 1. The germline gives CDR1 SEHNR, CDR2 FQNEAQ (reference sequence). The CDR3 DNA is TGTGCCAGCAGCTTAGGGACTAGCGGGAGTTACGAGCAGTACTTC. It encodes CASSLGTSGSYEQYF. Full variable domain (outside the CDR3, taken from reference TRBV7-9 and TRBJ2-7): DTGVSQNPRHKITKRGQNVTFRCDPISEHNRLYWYRQTLGQGPEFLTYFQNEAQLEKSRLLSDRFSAERPKGSFSTLEIQRTEQGDSAMYLCASSLGTSGSYEQYFGPGTRLTVT.

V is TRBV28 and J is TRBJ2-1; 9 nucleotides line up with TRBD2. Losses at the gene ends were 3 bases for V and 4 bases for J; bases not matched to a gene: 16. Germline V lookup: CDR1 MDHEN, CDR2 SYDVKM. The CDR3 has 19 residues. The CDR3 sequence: CASSFHAGKAGGGYNEQFF. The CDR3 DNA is TGTGCCAGCAGTTTCCATGCGGGCAAGGCGGGAGGGGGGTACAATGAGCAGTTCTTC.

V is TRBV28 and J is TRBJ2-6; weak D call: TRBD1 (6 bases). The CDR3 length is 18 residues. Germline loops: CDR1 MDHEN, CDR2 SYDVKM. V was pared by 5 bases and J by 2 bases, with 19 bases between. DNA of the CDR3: TGTGCCAGCAGTCCGCATACAGGGAGTTCGGCTGGGGCCAACGTCCTGACTTTC. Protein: CASSPHTGSSAGANVLTF.

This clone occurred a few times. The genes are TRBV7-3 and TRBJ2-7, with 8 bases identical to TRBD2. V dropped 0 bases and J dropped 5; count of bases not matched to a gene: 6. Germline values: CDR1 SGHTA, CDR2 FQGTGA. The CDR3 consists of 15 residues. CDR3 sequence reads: CASSLTAGVGHEQYF. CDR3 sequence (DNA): TGTGCCAGCAGCTTAACAGCGGGAGTTGGCCACGAGCAGTACTTC.

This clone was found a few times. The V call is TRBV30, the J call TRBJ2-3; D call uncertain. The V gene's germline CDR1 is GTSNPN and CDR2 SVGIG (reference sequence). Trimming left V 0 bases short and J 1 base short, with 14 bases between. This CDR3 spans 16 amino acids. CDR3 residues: CAWSVHNSFGTDTQYF. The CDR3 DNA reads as TGTGCCTGGAGTGTACATAATAGCTTTGGCACAGATACGCAGTATTTT.

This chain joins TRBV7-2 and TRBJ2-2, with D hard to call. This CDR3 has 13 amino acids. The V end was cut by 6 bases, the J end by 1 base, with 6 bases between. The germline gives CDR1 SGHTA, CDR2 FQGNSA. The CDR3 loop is CASSRLNTGELFF. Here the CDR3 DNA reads TGTGCCAGCAGTCGACTGAACACCGGGGAGCTGTTTTTT.

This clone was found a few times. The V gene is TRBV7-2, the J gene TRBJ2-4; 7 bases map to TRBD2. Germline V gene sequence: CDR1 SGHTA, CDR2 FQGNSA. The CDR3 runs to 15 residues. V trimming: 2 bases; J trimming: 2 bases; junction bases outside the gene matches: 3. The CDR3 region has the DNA TGTGCCAGCAGCTTAACGGGAGGCACCAAAAACATTCAGTACTTC. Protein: CASSLTGGTKNIQYF.

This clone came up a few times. The DNA of the CDR3 is TGTGCCAGCTCACCACGGGCAGGGGGCTACCTAGCGCGAAGCTACGAGCAGTACTTC. This gives the protein CASSPRAGGYLARSYEQYF. The chain employs TRBV18 and TRBJ2-7, with 8 bases lining up with TRBD1. The germline V gene encodes CDR1 KGHSH and CDR2 LQKENI. The V segment lost 1 base and the J segment 3 bases; nucleotides outside the gene matches: 17. The CDR3 is 19 residues long.

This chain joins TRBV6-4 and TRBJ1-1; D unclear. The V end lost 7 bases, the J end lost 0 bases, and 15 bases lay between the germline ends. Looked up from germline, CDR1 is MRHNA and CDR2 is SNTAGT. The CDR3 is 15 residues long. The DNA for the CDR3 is TGTGCCAGCAAATTGGAGGAACATATGAACACTGAAGCTTTCTTT. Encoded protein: CASKLEEHMNTEAFF.

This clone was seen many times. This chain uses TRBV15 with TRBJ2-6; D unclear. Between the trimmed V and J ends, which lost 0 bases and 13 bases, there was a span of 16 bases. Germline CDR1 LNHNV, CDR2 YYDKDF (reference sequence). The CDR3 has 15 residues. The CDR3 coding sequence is TGTGCCACCAGCAGAGAGCGGCCCTCTTCCTCTGTCCTGACTTTC. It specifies CATSRERPSSSVLTF.

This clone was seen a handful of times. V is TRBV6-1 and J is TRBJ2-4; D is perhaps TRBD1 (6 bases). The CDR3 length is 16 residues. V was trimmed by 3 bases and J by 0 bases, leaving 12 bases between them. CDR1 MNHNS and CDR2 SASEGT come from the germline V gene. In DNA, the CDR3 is TGTGCCAGCAGTGATGTGGGACACTTAGCCAAAAACATTCAGTACTTC. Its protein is CASSDVGHLAKNIQYF.

The CDR3: CASSPQGLEASFREKLFF. CDR3 sequence (DNA): TGTGCCAGCAGTCCGCAGGGCCTAGAGGCGAGTTTTAGGGAAAAACTGTTTTTT. V usage is TRBV27 and J usage is TRBJ1-4; TRBD1 is a possible D gene (5 bases). The CDR3 sequence is 18 residues long. The germline V gene has CDR1 MNHEY and CDR2 SMNVEV (reference sequence). The V end lost 5 bases, the J end lost 8 bases, and 27 bases lay between the germline ends. Looking up the rest from reference TRBV27 and TRBJ1-4 gives the full variable domain: EAQVTQNPRYLITVTGKKLTVTCSQNMNHEYMSWYRQDPGLGLRQIYYSMNVEVTDKGDVPEGYKVSRKEKRNFPLILESPSPNQTSLYFCASSPQGLEASFREKLFFGSGTQLSVL.

DNA for the CDR3: TGTGCCAGCAGTTTCCCGGGACAGCTCAACCAATGCTCCTACGAGCAGTACTTC. Residues: CASSFPGQLNQCSYEQYF. The chain is built from TRBV27 and TRBJ2-7; 7 bases line up with TRBD1. The J segment lost 0 bases and the V segment lost 3 bases, leaving 14 bases of the junction unmatched. The CDR3 contains 18 residues. Germline V gene sequence: CDR1 MNHEY, CDR2 SMNVEV (reference sequence).

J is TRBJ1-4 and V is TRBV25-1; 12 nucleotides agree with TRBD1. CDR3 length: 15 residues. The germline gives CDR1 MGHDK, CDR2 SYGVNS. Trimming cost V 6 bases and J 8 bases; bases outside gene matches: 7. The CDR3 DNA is TGTGCCAGCAGCCGCGGGACAGGGGGCTTCGAAAAACTGTTTTTT. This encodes CASSRGTGGFEKLFF.

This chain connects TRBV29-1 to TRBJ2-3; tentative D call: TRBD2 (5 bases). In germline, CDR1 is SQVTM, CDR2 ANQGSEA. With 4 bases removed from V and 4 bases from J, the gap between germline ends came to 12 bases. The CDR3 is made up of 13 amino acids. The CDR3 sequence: CSVAGGLADTQYF. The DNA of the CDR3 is TGCAGCGTTGCGGGCGGGCTCGCAGATACGCAGTATTTT.

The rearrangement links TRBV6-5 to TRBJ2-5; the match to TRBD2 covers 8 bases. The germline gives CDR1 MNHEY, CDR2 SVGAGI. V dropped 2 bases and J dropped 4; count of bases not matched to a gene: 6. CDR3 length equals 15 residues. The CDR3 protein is CASSYTSGGRETQYF. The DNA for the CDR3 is TGTGCCAGCAGTTACACTAGCGGAGGGCGAGAGACCCAGTACTTC.

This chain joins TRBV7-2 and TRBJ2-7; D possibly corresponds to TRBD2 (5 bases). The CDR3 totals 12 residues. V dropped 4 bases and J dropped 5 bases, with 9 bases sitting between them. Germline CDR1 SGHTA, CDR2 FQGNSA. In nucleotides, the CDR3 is TGTGCCAGCAGCTCCGGGATTGACGAGCAGTACTTC. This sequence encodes CASSSGIDEQYF.

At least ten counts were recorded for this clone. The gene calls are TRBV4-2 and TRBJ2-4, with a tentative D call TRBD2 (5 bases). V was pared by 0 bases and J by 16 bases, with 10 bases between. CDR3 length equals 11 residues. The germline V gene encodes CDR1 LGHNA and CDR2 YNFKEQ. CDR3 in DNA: TGTGCCAGCAGCCAAGAAAACGGGATATACTTC. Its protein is CASSQENGIYF.

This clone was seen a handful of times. The CDR3 bases are TGTGCCAGCAGCCGGACGTTAGGGGAGGACCAAGAGACCCAGTACTTC. Its protein is CASSRTLGEDQETQYF. The chain joins TRBV4-2 to TRBJ2-5; a weak D match, TRBD2 (6 bases). The CDR3 runs to 16 residues. V was trimmed by 4 bases and J by 0 bases, leaving 15 bases between them. Germline loops: CDR1 LGHNA, CDR2 YNFKEQ.

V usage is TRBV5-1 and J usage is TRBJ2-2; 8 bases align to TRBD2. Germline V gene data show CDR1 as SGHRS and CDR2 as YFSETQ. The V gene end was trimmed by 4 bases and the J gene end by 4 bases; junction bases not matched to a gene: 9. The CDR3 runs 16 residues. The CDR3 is CASSGSSGLVTGELFF. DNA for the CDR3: TGCGCCAGCAGCGGTTCTAGCGGGTTGGTCACCGGGGAGCTGTTTTTT.

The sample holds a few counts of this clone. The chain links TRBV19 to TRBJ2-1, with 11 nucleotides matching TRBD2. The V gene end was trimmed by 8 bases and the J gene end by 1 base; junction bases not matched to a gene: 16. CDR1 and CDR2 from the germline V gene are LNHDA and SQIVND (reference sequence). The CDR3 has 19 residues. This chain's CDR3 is CASRSVGLAGRDSYNEQFF. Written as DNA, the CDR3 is TGTGCCAGTCGATCGGTTGGACTAGCGGGCCGTGATTCCTACAATGAGCAGTTCTTC. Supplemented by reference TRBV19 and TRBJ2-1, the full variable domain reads DGGITQSPKYLFRKEGQNVTLSCEQNLNHDAMYWYRQDPGQGLRLIYYSQIVNDFQKGDIAEGYSVSREKKESFPLTVTSAQKNPTAFYLCASRSVGLAGRDSYNEQFFGPGTRLTVL.

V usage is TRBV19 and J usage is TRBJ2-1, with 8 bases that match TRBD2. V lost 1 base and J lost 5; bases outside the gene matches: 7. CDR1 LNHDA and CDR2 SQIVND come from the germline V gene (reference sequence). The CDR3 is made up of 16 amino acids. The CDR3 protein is CASSIVEAGVNNEQFF. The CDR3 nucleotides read TGTGCCAGTAGTATAGTGGAAGCGGGAGTCAACAATGAGCAGTTCTTC.

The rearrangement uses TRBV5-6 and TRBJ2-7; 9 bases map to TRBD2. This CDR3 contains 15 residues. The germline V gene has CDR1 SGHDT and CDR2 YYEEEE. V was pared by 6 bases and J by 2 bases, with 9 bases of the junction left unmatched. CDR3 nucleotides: TGTGCCAGCAACCATCCAGCGGGAGGAACCTACGAGCAGTACTTC. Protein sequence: CASNHPAGGTYEQYF.